A single sample gave rise to the 30 T cell receptor beta chains below, sequenced in a study of CD8+ T cells in alopecia areata (dated by TCRdb to 2017 to 2018). Library preparation used the immunoSEQ multiplex PCR assay. RNA was extracted from all samples and reverse transcribed into cDNA as template for TCR sequencing. Sourced from immuneACCESS, this table was stored by TCRdb with only in-frame sequences that have V and J called. A share of the clones is absent; for the studies checked, an unresolved V gene accounts for under half, and the remainder has no known explanation. The sample table contains approximately 150,000 clones; only one count was recorded for approximately 65% of them. Jointly, the top ten make up about 38% of the sample. The sample taken for sequencing was CD8+ T cells sorted from blood. These receptors were collected from a human donor in good health.

The chain links TRBV10-1 to TRBJ2-1, with D tentatively TRBD2 (5 bases). In germline, CDR1 is WNHNN, CDR2 SYGVQD (reference sequence). The length of the CDR3 is 18 residues. Between the trimmed V and J ends, which lost 2 bases and 0 bases, there was a span of 17 bases. The CDR3 reads CASSETPWSGTSYNEQFF. The CDR3 DNA sequence: TGCGCCAGCAGTGAGACCCCCTGGAGCGGAACCTCCTACAATGAGCAGTTCTTC.

The chain couples TRBV10-2 to TRBJ1-5, with D perhaps matching TRBD1 (5 bases). The CDR3 spans 13 residues. Trimming took 5 bases from V and 1 from J, leaving 6 bases between them. Looked up from germline, CDR1 is WSHSY and CDR2 is SAAADI. The CDR3 DNA sequence: TGCGCCAGCAGTTCAGGGAGCAATCAGCCCCAGCATTTT. This sequence encodes CASSSGSNQPQHF.

The rearrangement joins TRBV27 to TRBJ2-5, with D possibly matching TRBD1 (5 bases). Germline values: CDR1 MNHEY, CDR2 SMNVEV (reference sequence). The CDR3 runs to 14 residues. V lost 2 bases and J 5 bases, leaving 12 bases between the germline ends. DNA for the CDR3: TGTGCCAGCAGTTTAGTAGCAGGGCACGAGACCCAGTACTTC. Protein sequence: CASSLVAGHETQYF.

The chain has TRBV29-1 and TRBJ2-5; a weak D match, TRBD2 (5 bases). The germline V and J ends were trimmed by 1 base and 4 bases, with 13 bases remaining between them. In germline, CDR1 is SQVTM, CDR2 ANQGSEA. The CDR3 is 14 amino acids. The CDR3 nucleotides are TGCAGCGTTGAAGTGATCGGGGAAGGAGAGACCCAGTACTTC. Its protein is CSVEVIGEGETQYF. The full variable domain, rest sourced from reference TRBV29-1 and TRBJ2-5, is SAVISQKPSRDICQRGTSLTIQCQVDSQVTMMFWYRQQPGQSLTLIATANQGSEATYESGFVIDKFPISRPNLTFSTLTVSNMSPEDSSIYLCSVEVIGEGETQYFGPGTRLLVL.

The chain carries TRBV10-2 and TRBJ2-7; no clear D gene. The CDR3 runs to 13 residues. Germline-derived CDR1 and CDR2 are WSHSY and SAAADI. The germline V and J ends were trimmed by 2 bases and 2 bases, with 7 bases remaining between them. The CDR3 loop reads CASSEGFPYEQYF. The CDR3 bases are TGCGCCAGCAGTGAGGGTTTTCCCTACGAGCAGTACTTC.

The V call is TRBV7-9, the J call TRBJ2-7, with TRBD2 identical over 8 bases. This CDR3 has 16 amino acids. The germline V gene has CDR1 SEHNR and CDR2 FQNEAQ (reference sequence). The junction had 10 bases not matched to a gene; V was cut back by 0 bases and J by 6 bases. This CDR3 is CASSLAGQREHPEQYF. CDR3 DNA sequence: TGTGCCAGCAGCTTAGCAGGCCAGCGGGAGCATCCCGAGCAGTACTTC. The whole variable domain, filled in from reference TRBV7-9 and TRBJ2-7, reads DTGVSQNPRHKITKRGQNVTFRCDPISEHNRLYWYRQTLGQGPEFLTYFQNEAQLEKSRLLSDRFSAERPKGSFSTLEIQRTEQGDSAMYLCASSLAGQREHPEQYFGPGTRLTVT.

V and J are TRBV29-1 and TRBJ1-2, with no clear D. The germline V gene has CDR1 SQVTM and CDR2 ANQGSEA. V was cut by 1 base and J by 10 bases, with 10 bases left in between. This CDR3 contains 11 residues. CDR3 DNA sequence: TGCAGCGTTGAAGGGCGGGTAGCCTACACCTTC. Translation: CSVEGRVAYTF. Based on the CDR3 plus reference TRBV29-1 and TRBJ1-2, the full variable domain is SAVISQKPSRDICQRGTSLTIQCQVDSQVTMMFWYRQQPGQSLTLIATANQGSEATYESGFVIDKFPISRPNLTFSTLTVSNMSPEDSSIYLCSVEGRVAYTFGSGTRLTVV.

The gene calls are TRBV30 and TRBJ2-1; D is uncertain. The V end lost 4 bases, the J end lost 12 bases, and 25 bases lay between the germline ends. The CDR3 has 15 residues. The germline CDR1 and CDR2 sequences are GTSNPN and SVGIG (reference sequence). CDR3 nucleotides: TGTGCCTGGAACCGTGTTGACACCGGCCTTTTGGGGCAGTTCTTC. Translating gives CAWNRVDTGLLGQFF.

The chain couples TRBV9 to TRBJ2-7; 12 nucleotides line up with TRBD1. Per the germline V gene, CDR1 is SGDLS and CDR2 is YYNGEE. CDR3 length: 15 amino acids. The V gene end was trimmed by 3 bases and the J gene end by 7 bases; junction bases not matched to a gene: 8. CDR3 DNA: TGTGCCAGCAGCGCCCGGGACAGGGGGCTCGGGGAGCAGTACTTC. Protein: CASSARDRGLGEQYF.

The sample holds a few counts of this clone. The genes are TRBV7-9 and TRBJ2-7, with a tentative D call TRBD2 (5 bases). This CDR3 spans 12 amino acids. Trimming stripped 3 bases from V and 6 bases from J, with 9 bases between. The germline V gene has CDR1 SEHNR and CDR2 FQNEAQ (reference sequence). CDR3 coding DNA: TGTGCCAGCAGCTTCTCTAGCTCCGAGCAGTACTTC. This sequence encodes CASSFSSSEQYF.

CDR3 DNA sequence: TGTGCCAGCAGCTTGGGCGACTCCTACAATGAGCAGTTCTTC. Encoded protein: CASSLGDSYNEQFF. The V gene is TRBV5-6, the J gene TRBJ2-1; D is unclear. V lost 0 bases and J lost 0, with 4 bases in between. Germline CDR1 SGHDT, CDR2 YYEEEE. This CDR3 is built from 14 residues. Looking up the rest from reference TRBV5-6 and TRBJ2-1 gives the full variable domain: DAGVTQSPTHLIKTRGQQVTLRCSPKSGHDTVSWYQQALGQGPQFIFQYYEEEERQRGNFPDRFSGHQFPNYSSELNVNALLLGDSALYLCASSLGDSYNEQFFGPGTRLTVL.

The J gene is TRBJ2-7, the V gene TRBV27; D call uncertain. V was pared by 3 bases and J by 6 bases, with 12 bases between. Germline V lookup: CDR1 MNHEY, CDR2 SMNVEV (reference sequence). CDR3 length: 13 amino acids. CDR3 DNA sequence: TGTGCCAGCAGTTTGCAAGGACGAGTCGAGCAGTACTTC. Translating gives CASSLQGRVEQYF.

This clone showed up just a few times. Other DNA variants within this sample encode the same CDR3. The chain has TRBV7-6 and TRBJ2-1; TRBD2 is a possible D gene (6 bases). This CDR3 has 15 residues. Trimming shortened V by 1 base and J by 0 bases, and 7 bases separated the two germline ends. The V gene's germline CDR1 is SGHVS and CDR2 FNYEAQ. In DNA, the CDR3 is TGTGCCAGCAGCTTAGTCGGGGGCTCCTACAATGAGCAGTTCTTC. It codes for CASSLVGGSYNEQFF.

This clone was recorded a few times. This chain joins TRBV29-1 and TRBJ2-7; D is ambiguous. CDR3 length equals 14 residues. Per germline, CDR1 SQVTM and CDR2 ANQGSEA. The V end was cut by 6 bases, the J end by 5 bases, with 20 bases between. The chain's CDR3 is CSVAPPGTLHEQYF. In DNA form, the CDR3 reads TGCAGCGTGGCCCCGCCGGGTACCCTCCACGAGCAGTACTTC.

V gene TRBV7-9 combines with J gene TRBJ2-7; no reliable D call. The V end lost 5 bases, the J end lost 2 bases, and 13 bases lay between the germline ends. The CDR3 is 14 residues long. Per germline, CDR1 SEHNR and CDR2 FQNEAQ (reference sequence). CDR3: CASSPSSHPYEQYF. CDR3 DNA sequence: TGTGCCAGCAGCCCTAGTTCCCATCCCTACGAGCAGTACTTC.

This clone occurred a few times. V gene TRBV6-4 combines with J gene TRBJ2-1; maybe TRBD1 (6 bases). V was pared by 3 bases and J by 0 bases, with 9 bases between. The CDR3 totals 15 residues. The germline V gene has CDR1 MRHNA and CDR2 SNTAGT. The CDR3 reads CASSDKGDSYNEQFF. The DNA of the CDR3 is TGTGCCAGCAGTGATAAGGGGGACTCCTACAATGAGCAGTTCTTC.

The chain combines TRBV27 with TRBJ2-3, with TRBD1 identical over 10 bases. The V gene end was trimmed by 7 bases and the J gene end by 13 bases; junction bases not matched to a gene: 8. The germline CDR1 and CDR2 sequences are MNHEY and SMNVEV (reference sequence). The CDR3 loop spans 12 amino acids. The CDR3 protein is CASMGGGTGEYF. Here the CDR3 DNA reads TGTGCCAGCATGGGTGGGGGGACAGGGGAGTATTTT.

The V call is TRBV7-9, the J call TRBJ1-2; 7 nucleotides line up with TRBD1. The CDR3 consists of 14 residues. The ends lost 6 bases at V and 5 bases at J; junction bases unmatched: 9. The germline gives CDR1 SEHNR, CDR2 FQNEAQ (reference sequence). CDR3 nucleotides: TGTGCCAGCAGTCCAGACACAGGGGATTATGGCTACACCTTC. Protein product: CASSPDTGDYGYTF.

The genes are TRBV5-1 and TRBJ2-2; D perhaps matches TRBD2 (5 bases). This CDR3 comprises 13 residues. Germline CDR1 and CDR2: SGHRS and YFSETQ. The germline V and J ends were trimmed by 7 bases and 5 bases, with 12 bases remaining between them. The CDR3 reads CASLGKETGELFF. The CDR3, as DNA: TGCGCCAGCCTCGGGAAGGAGACCGGGGAGCTGTTTTTT.

A few counts support this clone. The chain joins TRBV27 to TRBJ2-7; the match to TRBD1 covers 9 bases. The CDR3 extends over 15 amino acids. CDR1 is MNHEY and CDR2 is SMNVEV in the germline V gene (reference sequence). The junction had 7 bases not matched to a gene; V was cut back by 2 bases and J by 5 bases. The CDR3 is CASSLGWDRVHEQYF. CDR3 coding DNA: TGTGCCAGCAGTTTAGGCTGGGACAGGGTCCACGAGCAGTACTTC.

The genes are TRBV25-1 and TRBJ1-5, with TRBD1 as a possible D gene (5 bases). Germline V gene lookup returns CDR1 MGHDK and CDR2 SYGVNS. V shed 3 bases and J shed 6 bases, with 12 bases lying between them. This CDR3 has 14 amino acids. The CDR3 DNA reads as TGTGCCAGCAGTGATAGGGGTTTGAGTCAGCCCCAGCATTTT. This translates into CASSDRGLSQPQHF. Complete variable domain (other parts from reference TRBV25-1 and TRBJ1-5): EADIYQTPRYLVIGTGKKITLECSQTMGHDKMYWYQQDPGMELHLIHYSYGVNSTEKGDLSSESTVSRIRTEHFPLTLESARPSHTSQYLCASSDRGLSQPQHFGDGTRLSIL.

This rearrangement joins TRBV30 to TRBJ1-1; D is uncertain. V lost 5 bases and J 8 bases, leaving 9 bases between the germline ends. Germline CDR1 is GTSNPN and CDR2 is SVGIG (reference sequence). CDR3 size: 10 residues. The CDR3 region has the DNA TGTGCCTGGGTGACGGTAGAAGCTTTCTTT. Amino acid sequence: CAWVTVEAFF.

This clone turned up a few times. The chain couples TRBV28 to TRBJ2-3; weak D call: TRBD2 (5 bases). Germline V gene lookup returns CDR1 MDHEN and CDR2 SYDVKM. Trimming pared 5 bases from V and 2 bases from J, leaving 11 bases between. This CDR3 spans 14 amino acids. DNA of the CDR3: TGTGCCAGCAGTCTCACCGGGAACACAGATACGCAGTATTTT. It encodes CASSLTGNTDTQYF.

J is TRBJ2-7 and V is TRBV28; the D is unclear. Germline V gene sequence: CDR1 MDHEN, CDR2 SYDVKM. There are 12 residues in the CDR3. The V gene lost 5 bases and the J gene lost 2 bases, with 7 bases spanning the gap. Here the CDR3 DNA reads TGTGCCAGCAGTCCACAGCCCTACGAGCAGTACTTC. Residues: CASSPQPYEQYF.

The sample holds a few counts of this clone. The chain recombines TRBV13 with TRBJ2-1; 12 bases are a match to TRBD2. Trimming at V came to 4 bases and at J to 0 bases, leaving 7 bases not matched to a gene. The CDR3 is made up of 18 amino acids. Per the germline V gene, CDR1 is PRHDT and CDR2 is FYEKMQ (reference sequence). The chain's CDR3 is CASSSYELAGGSYNEQFF. The DNA of the CDR3 is TGTGCCAGCAGCTCGTACGAACTAGCGGGAGGCTCCTACAATGAGCAGTTCTTC.

The rearrangement links TRBV6-5 to TRBJ1-2; no definite D call. Germline V gives CDR1 MNHEY, CDR2 SVGAGI. This CDR3 is built from 16 residues. V lost 2 bases and J 2 bases, leaving 15 bases between the germline ends. CDR3: CASSYRLGQVNYGYTF. In nucleotides, the CDR3 is TGTGCCAGCAGTTACCGCTTAGGCCAGGTCAACTATGGCTACACCTTC.

The V and J genes are TRBV28 and TRBJ2-5; D possibly corresponds to TRBD1 (6 bases). Trimming pared 8 bases from V and 3 bases from J, leaving 13 bases between. The CDR3 consists of 13 residues. Per the germline V gene, CDR1 is MDHEN and CDR2 is SYDVKM. The CDR3 reads CASEGVRKETQYF. The DNA of the CDR3 is TGTGCCAGCGAGGGGGTCAGGAAAGAGACCCAGTACTTC.

The J gene is TRBJ1-2, the V gene TRBV10-2; 9 positions agree with TRBD1. V trimming: 3 bases; J trimming: 3 bases; junction bases outside the gene matches: 5. Germline V CDR1 and CDR2: WSHSY, SAAADI. The CDR3 is 15 amino acids. The CDR3 region is CASSDWGQGDYGYTF. Here the CDR3 DNA reads TGCGCCAGCAGTGACTGGGGACAGGGAGACTATGGCTACACCTTC.

The chain employs TRBV19 and TRBJ1-1; D is unresolved. Germline V gene lookup returns CDR1 LNHDA and CDR2 SQIVND (reference sequence). The length of the CDR3 is 13 residues. Trimming took off 6 bases at V and 1 base at J, with 9 bases between the two ends. CDR3 region: CASRFATNTEAFF. CDR3 bases: TGTGCCAGTAGGTTTGCGACGAACACTGAAGCTTTCTTT.

The chain is built from TRBV7-8 and TRBJ2-5; tentatively, D is TRBD2 (5 bases). Judging by the DNA end, TRBJ2-7 fits better; the J call may be wrong. The CDR3 has 14 residues. Per germline, CDR1 SGHVS and CDR2 FQNEAQ. The CDR3 region is CASSLVNSAYEQYF. In nucleotides, the CDR3 is TGTGCCAGCAGCTTAGTTAATAGCGCTTACGAGCAGTACTTC.